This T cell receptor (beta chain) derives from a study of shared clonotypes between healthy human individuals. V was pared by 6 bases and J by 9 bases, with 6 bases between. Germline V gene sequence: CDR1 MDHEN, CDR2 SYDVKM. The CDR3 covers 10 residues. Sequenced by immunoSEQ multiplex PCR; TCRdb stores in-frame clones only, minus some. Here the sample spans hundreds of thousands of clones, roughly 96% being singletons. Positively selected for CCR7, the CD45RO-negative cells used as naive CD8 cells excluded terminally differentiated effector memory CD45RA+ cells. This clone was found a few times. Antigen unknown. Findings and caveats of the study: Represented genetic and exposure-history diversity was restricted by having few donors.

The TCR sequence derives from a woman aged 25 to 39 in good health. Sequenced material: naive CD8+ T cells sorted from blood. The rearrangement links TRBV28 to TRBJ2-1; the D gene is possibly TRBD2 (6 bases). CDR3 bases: TGTGCCAGCAGGCGGGGTGAGCAGTTCTTC. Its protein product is CASRRGEQFF.